Reported below is one T cell receptor (beta chain). TCRdb fed the RT-PCR reads into MiXCR, producing one record per CDR3 protein. The table records almost 700,000 distinct CDR3 sequences, approximately 15% of them present only once. Germline-derived CDR1 and CDR2 are SQVTM and ANQGSEA. The CDR3 has 19 amino acids. The ends were cut back, 3 bases at V and 4 bases at J, with 29 bases in the middle. The sample consisted of memory CD4+ T cells from blood. The V gene is TRBV29-1, the J gene TRBJ2-3; tentatively, D is TRBD1 (9 bases). The sequence was obtained from a female donor in good health, serving as a healthy control. In nucleotides, the CDR3 is TGCAGCGTTGATCCGGGACAGGGAGTGAGCGGGAGTAGTGCAGATACGCAGTATTTT. Its protein is CSVDPGQGVSGSSADTQYF.